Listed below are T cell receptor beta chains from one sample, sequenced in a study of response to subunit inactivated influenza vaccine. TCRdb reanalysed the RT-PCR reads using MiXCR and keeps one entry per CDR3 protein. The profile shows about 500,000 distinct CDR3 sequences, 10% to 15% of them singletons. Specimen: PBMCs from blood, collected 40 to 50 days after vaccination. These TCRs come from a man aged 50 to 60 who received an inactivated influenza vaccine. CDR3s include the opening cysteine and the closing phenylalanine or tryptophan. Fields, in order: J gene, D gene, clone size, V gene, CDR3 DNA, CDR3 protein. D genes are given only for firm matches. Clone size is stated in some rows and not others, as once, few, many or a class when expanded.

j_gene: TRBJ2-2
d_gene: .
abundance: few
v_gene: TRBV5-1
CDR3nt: TGCGCCAGCAGTATTGAATTCACCGGGGAGCTGTTTTTT
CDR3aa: CASSIEFTGELFF

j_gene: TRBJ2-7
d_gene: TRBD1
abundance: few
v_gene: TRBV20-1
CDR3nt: TGCAGTGCTAGACAGGGACAGGGAAGCTACGAGCAGTACTTC
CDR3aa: CSARQGQGSYEQYF

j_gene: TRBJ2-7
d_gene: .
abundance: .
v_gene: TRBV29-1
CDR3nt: TGCAGCGTTGAACGTGGAGGTAACGACGAGCAGTACTTC
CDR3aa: CSVERGGNDEQYF

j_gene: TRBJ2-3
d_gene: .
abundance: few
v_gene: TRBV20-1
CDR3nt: TGCAGTGCTAGTAGAGGGTGGACAGATACGCAGTATTTT
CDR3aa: CSASRGWTDTQYF

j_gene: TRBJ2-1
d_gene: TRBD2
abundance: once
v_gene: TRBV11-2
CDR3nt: TGTGCCAGCAGCATAGCGGGGGGGCCTTATGAGCAGTTCTTC
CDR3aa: CASSIAGGPYEQFF

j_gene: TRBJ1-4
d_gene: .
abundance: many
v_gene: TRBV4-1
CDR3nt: TGCGCCAGCAGCCAAGCTACAGGGACTAATGAAAAACTGTTTTTT
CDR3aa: CASSQATGTNEKLFF

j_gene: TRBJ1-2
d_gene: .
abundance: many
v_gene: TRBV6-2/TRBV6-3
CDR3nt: TGTGCCAGCAGTCAGACACCAGTGAACTATGGCTACACCTTC
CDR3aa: CASSQTPVNYGYTF

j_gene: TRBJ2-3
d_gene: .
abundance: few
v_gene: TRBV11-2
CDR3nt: TGTGCCAGCAGCTTAGATCGATTGGTGAGGACTTTGACAGATACGCAGTATTTT
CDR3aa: CASSLDRLVRTLTDTQYF

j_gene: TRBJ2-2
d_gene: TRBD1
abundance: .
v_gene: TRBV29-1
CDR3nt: TGCAGCGTTGAAGATGCACGACAGGGTAACACCGGGGAGCTGTTTTTT
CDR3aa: CSVEDARQGNTGELFF

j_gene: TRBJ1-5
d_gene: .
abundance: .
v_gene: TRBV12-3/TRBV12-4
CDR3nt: TGTGCCAGCAGTTTCGAATATAACAATCATCCCCAGCATTTT
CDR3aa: CASSFEYNNHPQHF

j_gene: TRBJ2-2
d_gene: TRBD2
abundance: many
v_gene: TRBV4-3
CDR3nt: TGTGCCAGCAGAGGACTAGCGGGCACCGGGGAGCTGTTTTTT
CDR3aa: CASRGLAGTGELFF

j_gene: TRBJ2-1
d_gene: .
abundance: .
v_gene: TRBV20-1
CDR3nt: TGCAGTGCTAGAGATTACGGGGGTAGGGGTGAGCAGTTCTTC
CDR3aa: CSARDYGGRGEQFF

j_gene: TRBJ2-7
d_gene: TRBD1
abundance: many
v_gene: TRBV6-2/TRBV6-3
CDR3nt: TGTGCCAGCAGTTACTCGATTTTAGAGGGACAGGGGAACTACGAGCAGTACTTC
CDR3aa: CASSYSILEGQGNYEQYF

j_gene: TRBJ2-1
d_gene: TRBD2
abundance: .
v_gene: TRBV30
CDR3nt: TGTGCCTGGAGTACAAGCGGGGGCTACAATGAGCAGTTCTTC
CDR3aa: CAWSTSGGYNEQFF

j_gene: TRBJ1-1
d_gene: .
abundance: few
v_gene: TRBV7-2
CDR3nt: TGTGCCAGCAGCTTAAATACGGGTTACACTGAAGCTTTCTTT
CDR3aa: CASSLNTGYTEAFF

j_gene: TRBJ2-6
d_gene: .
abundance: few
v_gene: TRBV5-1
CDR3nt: TGCGCCAGCAGCGGAATCTCTGGGGCCAACGTCCTGACTTTC
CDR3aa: CASSGISGANVLTF

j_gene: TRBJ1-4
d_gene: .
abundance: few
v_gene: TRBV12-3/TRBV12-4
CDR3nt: TGTGCCAGCAGCCCTGCACCCACCGGTGAAAAACTGTTTTTT
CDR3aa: CASSPAPTGEKLFF

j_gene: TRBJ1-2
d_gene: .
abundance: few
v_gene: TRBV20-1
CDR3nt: TGCAGTGCTAAGGATAACGGGGGATTTGGTTATAACTATGGCTACACCTTC
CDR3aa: CSAKDNGGFGYNYGYTF

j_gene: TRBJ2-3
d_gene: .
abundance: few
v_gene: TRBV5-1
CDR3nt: TGCGCCAGCAGCTTACTAGGACACCGTATTTCCACAGATACGCAGTATTTT
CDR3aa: CASSLLGHRISTDTQYF

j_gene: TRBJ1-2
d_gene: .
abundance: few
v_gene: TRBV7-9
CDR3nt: TGTGCCAGCAGCTTAAGATTGGGGTATGGCTACACCTTC
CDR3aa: CASSLRLGYGYTF

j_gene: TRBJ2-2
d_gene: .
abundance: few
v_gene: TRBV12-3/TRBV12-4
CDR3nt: TGTGCCAGCAGTTTTAGGGAGTCAACCGGGGAGCTGTTTTTT
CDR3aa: CASSFRESTGELFF

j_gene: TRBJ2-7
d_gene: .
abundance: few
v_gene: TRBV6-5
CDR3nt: TGTGCCAGCAGTTCCGGGCAGGAGCAGTACTTC
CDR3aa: CASSSGQEQYF

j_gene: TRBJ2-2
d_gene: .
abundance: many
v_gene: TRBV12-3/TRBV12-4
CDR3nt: TGTGCCAGCAGCCAACAGGTCCGCGGGGAGCTGTTTTTT
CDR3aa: CASSQQVRGELFF

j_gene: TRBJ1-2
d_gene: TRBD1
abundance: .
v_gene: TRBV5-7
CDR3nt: TGTGCCAGCAGCTTGGAAGGACAGGGGGAGTTTGGCTACACCTTC
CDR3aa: CASSLEGQGEFGYTF

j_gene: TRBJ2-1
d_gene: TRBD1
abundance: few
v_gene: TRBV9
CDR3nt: TGTGCCAGCAGCGCGCACAGGGGGCAGGGTTGGAGTGAGCAGTTCTTC
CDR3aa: CASSAHRGQGWSEQFF

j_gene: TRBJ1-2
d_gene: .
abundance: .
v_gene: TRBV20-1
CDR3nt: TGCAGTGCTAGAGTGGTAGACAGAGTCTTTGGAGGCTACACCTTC
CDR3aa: CSARVVDRVFGGYTF

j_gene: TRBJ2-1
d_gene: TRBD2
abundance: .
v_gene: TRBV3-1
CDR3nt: TGTGCCAGCAGCGAGGGACTAGTGGGTGAGCAGTTCTTC
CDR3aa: CASSEGLVGEQFF

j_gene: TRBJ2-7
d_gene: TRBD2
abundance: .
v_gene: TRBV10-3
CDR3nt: TGTGCCATCAGTGAGCCGCCCAGCGGGAGCTTTTACGAGCAGTACTTC
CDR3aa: CAISEPPSGSFYEQYF

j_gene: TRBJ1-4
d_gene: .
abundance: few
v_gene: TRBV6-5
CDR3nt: TGTGCCAGCAGTTACGGGGGGATTAATGAAAAACTGTTTTTT
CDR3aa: CASSYGGINEKLFF

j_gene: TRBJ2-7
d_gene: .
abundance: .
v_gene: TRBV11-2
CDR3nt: TGTGCCAGCAGCTTAGTGTGGGAAGGAGGAGAGCAGTACTTC
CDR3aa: CASSLVWEGGEQYF

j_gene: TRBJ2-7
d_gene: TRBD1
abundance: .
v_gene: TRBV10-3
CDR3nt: TGTGCCACCAAATCCGGGACAGGGGGCACCTACGAGCAGTACTTC
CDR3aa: CATKSGTGGTYEQYF

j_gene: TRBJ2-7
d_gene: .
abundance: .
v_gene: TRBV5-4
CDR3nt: TGTGCCAGCAGCTTTTCTGGGAATAGGATCGAGCAGTACTTC
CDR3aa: CASSFSGNRIEQYF

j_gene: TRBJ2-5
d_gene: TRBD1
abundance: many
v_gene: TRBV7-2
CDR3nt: TGTGCCAGCAGCTTAAGGAGGACAGGAGAGACCCAGTACTTC
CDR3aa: CASSLRRTGETQYF

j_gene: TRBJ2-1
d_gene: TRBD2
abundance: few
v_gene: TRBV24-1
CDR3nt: TGTGCCACCAGTGATCCGGGACTAGCGGGGGTTGACTACAATGAGCAGTTCTTC
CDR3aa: CATSDPGLAGVDYNEQFF

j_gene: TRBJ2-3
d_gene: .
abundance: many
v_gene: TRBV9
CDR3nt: TGTGCCAGCAGCGTAGGTGGTTTCGGGACAGATACGCAGTATTTT
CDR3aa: CASSVGGFGTDTQYF

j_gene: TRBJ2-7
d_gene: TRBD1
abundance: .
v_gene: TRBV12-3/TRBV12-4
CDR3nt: TGTGCCAGCAGTTTCTTCGGACAGGGGGCGTACGAGCAGTACTTC
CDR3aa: CASSFFGQGAYEQYF

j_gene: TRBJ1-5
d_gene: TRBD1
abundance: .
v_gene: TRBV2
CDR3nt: TGTGCCATCAGTTTACAACCGGGACAGGGACTCTATAGCAATCAGCCCCAGCATTTT
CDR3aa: CAISLQPGQGLYSNQPQHF

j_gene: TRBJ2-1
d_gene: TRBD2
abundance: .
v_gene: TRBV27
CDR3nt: TGTGCCAGCAGTTTACTGGGGACTAGCGGGGTGAGCTCCTACAATGAGCAGTTCTTC
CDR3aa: CASSLLGTSGVSSYNEQFF

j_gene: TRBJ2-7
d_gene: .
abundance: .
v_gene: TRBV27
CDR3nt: TGTGCCAGCAGCCCAGACTGGGGGAACTCCTACGAGCAGTACTTC
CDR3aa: CASSPDWGNSYEQYF

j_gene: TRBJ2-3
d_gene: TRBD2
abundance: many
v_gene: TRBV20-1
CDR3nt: TGCAGTGCTAGCGGGCTAGCGGGGGCCTACACAGATACGCAGTATTTT
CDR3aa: CSASGLAGAYTDTQYF

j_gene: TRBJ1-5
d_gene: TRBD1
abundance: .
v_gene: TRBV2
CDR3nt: TGTGCCAGCAGCAGACAGGGACCGCGCAATCAGCCCCAGCATTTT
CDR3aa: CASSRQGPRNQPQHF

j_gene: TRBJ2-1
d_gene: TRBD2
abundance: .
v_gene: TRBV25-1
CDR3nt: TGTGCCAGCAGCCTCAGACTAGCGGGACTGAATGAGCAGTTCTTC
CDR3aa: CASSLRLAGLNEQFF

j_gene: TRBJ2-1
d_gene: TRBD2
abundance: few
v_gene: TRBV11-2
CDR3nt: TGTGCCAGCACCCTGAACGCGGGAGGGGATGAGCAGTTCTTC
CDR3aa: CASTLNAGGDEQFF

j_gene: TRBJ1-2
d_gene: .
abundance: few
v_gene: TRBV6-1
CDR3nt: TGTGCCAGCAGTGAAGTCCGGAGATCTGGGTCCCTCCTGGGAGGCTACACCTTC
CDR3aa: CASSEVRRSGSLLGGYTF

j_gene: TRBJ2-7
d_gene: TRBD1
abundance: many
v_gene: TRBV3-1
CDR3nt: TGTGCCAGCAGCCACCGGGACAGGGATGGAGAGCAGTACTTC
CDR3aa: CASSHRDRDGEQYF

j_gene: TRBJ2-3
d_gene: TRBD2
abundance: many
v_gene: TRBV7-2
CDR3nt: TGTGCCAGCAGGAAAGGGACTAGCGGAGATACGCAGTATTTT
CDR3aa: CASRKGTSGDTQYF

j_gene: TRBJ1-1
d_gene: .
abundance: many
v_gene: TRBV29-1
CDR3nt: TGCAGCGTTTCAGGAGACGAACCGTTGAACACTGAAGCTTTCTTT
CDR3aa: CSVSGDEPLNTEAFF

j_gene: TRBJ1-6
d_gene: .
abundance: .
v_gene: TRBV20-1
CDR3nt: TGCAGTGCGGAGACACCCCCCCTAGGAAATTCACCCCTCCACTTT
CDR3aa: CSAETPPLGNSPLHF